The rows below give T cell receptor beta chains drawn from one sample of a study of Ad26.COV2.S vaccination and SARS-CoV-2 variants. Produced via immunoSEQ multiplex PCR; TCRdb's table is partial and in-frame only. The sample lists more than 350,000 clones; over 75% were seen once. The specimen comprised peripheral blood, sampled in a trial of Ad26.COV2.S vaccine versus placebo. Every receptor here comes from a person between 18 and 59 years old who received the Ad26.COV2.S COVID-19 vaccine or a placebo. Each CDR3 is given with its conserved first and last residue. A D gene is named only where the DNA matches it firmly. Part of the rows lack a size; the others show once, few, many or a class for expanded clones.

v_gene	j_gene	d_gene	abundance	CDR3nt	CDR3aa
TRBV7-9	TRBJ2-7	TRBD1	.	TGTGCCAGCAGCTTAGAGACAGGGGAGTCCGAGCAGTACTTC	CASSLETGESEQYF
TRBV19	TRBJ1-1	.	once	TGTGCCAGTAGTATGTCCCGCACTGAAGCTTTCTTT	CASSMSRTEAFF
TRBV7-7	TRBJ2-3	.	once	TGTGCCAGCAGCTTAGGGAGCGGGAGCACAGATACGCAGTATTTT	CASSLGSGSTDTQYF
TRBV10-3	TRBJ2-7	TRBD2	.	TGTGCCATCAGCAGGGTTAGCGGGCAAGAGCAGTACTTC	CAISRVSGQEQYF
TRBV6-5	TRBJ2-5	TRBD1	.	TGTGCCAGCAGTTATTCAGGGGGAGAGACCCAGTACTTC	CASSYSGGETQYF
TRBV2	TRBJ2-5	TRBD1	.	TGTGCCAGCAGTTACAGGGGGGAAGAGACCCAGTACTTC	CASSYRGEETQYF
TRBV6-6	TRBJ1-6	TRBD1	.	TGTGCCAGCAGTTACCCGGACAGGGGAAATAATTCACCCCTCCACTTT	CASSYPDRGNNSPLHF
TRBV18	TRBJ2-7	TRBD1	.	TGTGCCAGCTCGCAAGCCGGGACAGGGGACGAGCAGTACTTC	CASSQAGTGDEQYF
TRBV4-1	TRBJ1-6	.	.	TGCGCCAGCAGCCAAGGGTGGGGGGGCCTGAGCTCCTATAATTCACCCCTCCACTTT	CASSQGWGGLSSYNSPLHF
TRBV10-1	TRBJ2-7	.	.	TGCGCCAGCAGTGCAGGTCGCCACTACGAGCAGTACTTC	CASSAGRHYEQYF
TRBV6-2/TRBV6-3	TRBJ1-4	.	.	TGTGCCAGCAGCAGGGACCAGTTGGATGAAAAACTGTTTTTT	CASSRDQLDEKLFF
TRBV7-8	TRBJ1-4	.	once	TGTGCCAGCAGCGCCCCGGCTGGGGGTGAAAAACTGTTTTTT	CASSAPAGGEKLFF
TRBV27	TRBJ2-3	TRBD2	.	TGTGCCAGCAGTTTGGGGGAGGGACCCACAGATACGCAGTATTTT	CASSLGEGPTDTQYF
TRBV7-9	TRBJ2-1	.	.	TGTGCCAGCAGCGCCTATGGAGCAAGTTCCTACAATGAGCAGTTCTTC	CASSAYGASSYNEQFF
TRBV7-9	TRBJ2-2	TRBD2	.	TGTGCCAGCAGAACCATCCCGGGACTAGGTAACACCGGGGAGCTGTTTTTT	CASRTIPGLGNTGELFF
TRBV27	TRBJ2-1	.	.	TGTGCCAGCACCACGACTTTCCCTAATGAGCAGTTCTTC	CASTTTFPNEQFF
TRBV5-1	TRBJ2-1	.	.	TGCGCCAGCAGCCCGGGACCTCACAATGAGCAGTTCTTC	CASSPGPHNEQFF
TRBV3-1/TRBV3-2	TRBJ2-3	.	.	TGTGCCAGCAGCCAAGTAGCCAGACGTTCCGATACGCAGTATTTT	CASSQVARRSDTQYF
TRBV5-4	TRBJ2-1	TRBD2	.	TGTGCCAGCAGCAAAAGCGGGAGGTCCTACAATGAGCAGTTCTTC	CASSKSGRSYNEQFF
TRBV6-2/TRBV6-3	TRBJ2-1	.	.	TGTGCCAGCAGTTACTCCCAGCTTGATGAGCAGTTCTTC	CASSYSQLDEQFF
TRBV30	TRBJ2-4	.	.	TGTGCCTGGAGTGTAAACACGAAAAACATTCAGTACTTC	CAWSVNTKNIQYF
TRBV27	TRBJ2-3	TRBD2	once	TGTGCCAGCAGACGGACTAGCGGGAGGACGCCCATAAAAACGACTAGCACAGATACGCAGTATTTT	CASRRTSGRTPIKTTSTDTQYF
TRBV5-8	TRBJ2-7	.	.	TGTGCCAGCAGCTTTCATGGGGCGTACTACGAGCAGTACTTC	CASSFHGAYYEQYF
TRBV19	TRBJ2-1	TRBD2	.	TGTGCCAGTCGAGTGGCGGGAGCCAACTACAATGAGCAGTTCTTC	CASRVAGANYNEQFF
TRBV15	TRBJ2-5	.	.	TGTGCCACCAGCAGAGATCCTGGATGGACAGAGCCAGAGACCCAGTACTTC	CATSRDPGWTEPETQYF
TRBV11-2	TRBJ1-2	TRBD1	.	TGTGCCAGCAGCTTCCAGGGCAGGGGGTATGGCTACACCTTC	CASSFQGRGYGYTF
TRBV20-1	TRBJ2-3	TRBD2	.	TGCAGTGCTAGTCGGTTAGCGGGGGCGGAAGATACGCAGTATTTT	CSASRLAGAEDTQYF
TRBV11-2	TRBJ2-1	TRBD1	.	TGTGCCAGCAGCTCACCACAGGGGAACCACAATGAGCAGTTCTTC	CASSSPQGNHNEQFF